This T cell receptor beta chain was sequenced during a study of T cell responses to AZD1222 COVID-19 vaccine. Whole-study findings and limits: The donor cohort was predominantly white British with a female majority, and clonal diversity may have been underestimated. At baseline, just a handful of AZD1222 recipients tested seropositive.

Turning to this clone: The target antigen is unknown.

Generated by immunoSEQ multiplex PCR, the TCRdb table keeps only in-frame clones and is missing some. This table has 110,000 to 150,000 clones, 80% to 90% appearing once. The CDR3 spans 16 residues. The V and J ends lost 4 bases and 10 bases, in that order; junction bases with no gene match: 12. CDR1 and CDR2 from the germline V gene are MNHEY and SVGAGI. The sequencing here drew on peripheral blood, taken on day 0 of AZD1222 vaccination. The chain combines TRBV6-5 with TRBJ1-6, with 8 bases that match TRBD1. The TCR was taken from an adult in good health. The CDR3: CASSSAGTGLKSPLHF. DNA of the CDR3: TGTGCCAGCAGTTCCGCCGGGACAGGCCTTAAATCACCCCTCCACTTT.